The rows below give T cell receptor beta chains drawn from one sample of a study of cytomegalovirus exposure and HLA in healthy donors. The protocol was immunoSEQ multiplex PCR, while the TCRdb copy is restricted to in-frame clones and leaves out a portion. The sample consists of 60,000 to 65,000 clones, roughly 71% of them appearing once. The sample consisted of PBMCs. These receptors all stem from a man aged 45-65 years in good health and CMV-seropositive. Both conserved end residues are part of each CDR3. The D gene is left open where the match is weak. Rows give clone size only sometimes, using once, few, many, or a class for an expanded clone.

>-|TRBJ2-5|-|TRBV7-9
TGTGCCAGCAGCTCTACAGGGTTTGGAGAGACCCAGTACTTC
CASSSTGFGETQYF
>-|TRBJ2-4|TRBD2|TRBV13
TGTGCCAGCAGCTCCCCTAGCGGGGGGGCGTCCAAAAACATTCAGTACTTC
CASSSPSGGASKNIQYF
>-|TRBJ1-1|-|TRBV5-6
TGTGCCAGCAGCCCTCCTCCGGGTTGGCTGGGGACAATGAACACTGAAGCTTTCTTT
CASSPPPGWLGTMNTEAFF
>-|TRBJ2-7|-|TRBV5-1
TGCGCCAGCACCACTGGGAGGGACACCTCCTACGAGCAGTACTTC
CASTTGRDTSYEQYF
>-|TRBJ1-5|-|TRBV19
TGTGCCAGTAGTAACGGGGGGAATCAGCCCCAGCATTTT
CASSNGGNQPQHF
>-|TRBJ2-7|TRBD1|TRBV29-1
TGCAGCACGAGGGACAGCATGTACGAGCAGTACTTC
CSTRDSMYEQYF
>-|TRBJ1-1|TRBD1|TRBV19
TGTGCCAGTAGTTCGCGACAGGGGGCGTACGAAGCTTTCTTT
CASSSRQGAYEAFF
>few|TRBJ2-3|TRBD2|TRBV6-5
TGTGCCAGCAGTTACTTCCTAGCGGGGGGCACAGATACGCAGTATTTT
CASSYFLAGGTDTQYF
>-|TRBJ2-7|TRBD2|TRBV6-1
TGTGCCAGCAACCAGCGGGGACCCTACGAGCAGTACTTC
CASNQRGPYEQYF
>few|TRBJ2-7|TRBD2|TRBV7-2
TGTGCCAGCAGCCCCCACCCGAGCGGGGGGGTTTACGAGCAGTACTTC
CASSPHPSGGVYEQYF
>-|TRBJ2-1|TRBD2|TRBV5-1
TGCGCCAGCAGCTTGGGTGGCGGGAGAGGTTACAATGAGCAGTTCTTC
CASSLGGGRGYNEQFF